This TCR beta chain comes out of a study of T cells in Graves' hyperthyroidism and ophthalmopathy. Study observations and caveats: Ophthalmopathy stood apart from stable hyperthyroidism in a 13 V-J model. The model's output predicted ophthalmopathy at a median of around 7 months prior to onset.

At least ten counts were recorded for this clonotype. Antigen specificity is unknown. What was amplified from RNA transcripts were TCR beta CDR3 regions. First-round RT-PCR of the TCR CDR3 relied on the HTBI primer set. TCRdb reprocessed the multiplex PCR reads via MiXCR and lists one record per CDR3 protein. The sample lists approximately 590,000 distinct CDR3 sequences; around a sixth were seen once. Per germline, CDR1 SGHRS and CDR2 YFSETQ. The CDR3 has 12 amino acids. V dropped 6 bases and J dropped 0 bases, with 7 bases sitting between them. Input material: blood. The source is a woman aged 25-40 years with Graves' hyperthyroidism. This sequence joins TRBV5-1 and TRBJ2-7; D may match TRBD1 or TRBD2 (5 bases each). The CDR3, as DNA: TGCGCCAGCAAGGGGAGCTCCTACGAGCAGTACTTC. It yields the protein CASKGSSYEQYF.